The rows below give T cell receptor beta chains drawn from one sample of a study of cytotoxic CD8 clonotypes in ibrutinib-treated CLL. Profiling relied on immunoSEQ multiplex PCR, and the TCRdb table lists in-frame clones only, not all of them. The table shows 50,000 to 75,000 clones, with roughly 70% occurring only once. Sample: PBMCs, taken after 12 months of ibrutinib treatment. These receptors all stem from a human donor with chronic lymphocytic leukemia. Both conserved end residues are part of each CDR3. D genes are given only for firm matches. Clone size is not always given. Where it is, it says once, few, many or a class for expanded clones.

j_call: TRBJ2-7; clone_size: -; v_call: TRBV7-2; d_call: -; cdr3_length: 14; cdr3_nt: TGTGCCAGCAGCTTATTAGTACAGGCCTACGAGCAGTACTTC; cdr3_aa: CASSLLVQAYEQYF
j_call: TRBJ2-1; clone_size: -; v_call: TRBV19; d_call: -; cdr3_length: 14; cdr3_nt: TGTGCCAGTAGCTGGTCGAGGGTTGTTGATGAGCAGTTCTTC; cdr3_aa: CASSWSRVVDEQFF
j_call: TRBJ2-3; clone_size: -; v_call: TRBV6-6; d_call: -; cdr3_length: 11; cdr3_nt: TGTGCCAGCCTACGCACAGATACGCAGTATTTT; cdr3_aa: CASLRTDTQYF
j_call: TRBJ2-7; clone_size: -; v_call: TRBV7-9; d_call: -; cdr3_length: 14; cdr3_nt: TGTGCCAGCAGCTACCGGGGGACCTCCTACGAGCAGTACTTC; cdr3_aa: CASSYRGTSYEQYF
j_call: TRBJ2-2; clone_size: -; v_call: TRBV5-1; d_call: TRBD1; cdr3_length: 15; cdr3_nt: TGCGCCAGCAGCAGTTCCGGACAGGGGGGCGGGGAGCTGTTTTTT; cdr3_aa: CASSSSGQGGGELFF
j_call: TRBJ1-5; clone_size: -; v_call: TRBV7-2; d_call: -; cdr3_length: 14; cdr3_nt: TGTGCCAGCAGCTTAGAGCGGGGGCAAAAGCCCCAGCATTTT; cdr3_aa: CASSLERGQKPQHF
j_call: TRBJ2-5; clone_size: -; v_call: TRBV7-6; d_call: TRBD1; cdr3_length: 13; cdr3_nt: TGTGCCAGCAGCAAGGACAGGTTGGAGACCCAGTACTTC; cdr3_aa: CASSKDRLETQYF
j_call: TRBJ2-3; clone_size: -; v_call: TRBV5-4; d_call: -; cdr3_length: 13; cdr3_nt: TGTGCCAGCAGCTGGGACGCCGTCGGTACGCAGTATTTT; cdr3_aa: CASSWDAVGTQYF
j_call: TRBJ2-7; clone_size: once; v_call: TRBV30; d_call: -; cdr3_length: 14; cdr3_nt: TGTGCCTGGAGTATTAACAGGGTTTACTACGAGCAGTACTTC; cdr3_aa: CAWSINRVYYEQYF
j_call: TRBJ2-7; clone_size: once; v_call: TRBV9; d_call: TRBD1; cdr3_length: 15; cdr3_nt: TGTGCCAGCAGCGTAGCAGGGGGCTGGGGGAACGAGCAGTACTTC; cdr3_aa: CASSVAGGWGNEQYF
j_call: TRBJ1-4; clone_size: -; v_call: TRBV28; d_call: TRBD1; cdr3_length: 13; cdr3_nt: TGTGCCAGCATCGGGACAGACAATGAAAAACTGTTTTTT; cdr3_aa: CASIGTDNEKLFF
j_call: TRBJ2-7; clone_size: -; v_call: TRBV5-1; d_call: -; cdr3_length: 14; cdr3_nt: TGCGCCAGCAGGGAGGGGTACCCTACCTACGAGCAGTACTTC; cdr3_aa: CASREGYPTYEQYF
j_call: TRBJ2-2; clone_size: -; v_call: TRBV6-6; d_call: -; cdr3_length: 13; cdr3_nt: TGTGCCAGCAGTTCGATGAGAGGCGGGGAGCTGTTTTTT; cdr3_aa: CASSSMRGGELFF
j_call: TRBJ2-2; clone_size: -; v_call: TRBV12-2; d_call: -; cdr3_length: 16; cdr3_nt: TGTGCAAGTCGCTTATCCCCGGCAGAGAGGACCGGGGAGCTGTTTTTT; cdr3_aa: CASRLSPAERTGELFF
j_call: TRBJ2-3; clone_size: few; v_call: TRBV18; d_call: -; cdr3_length: 11; cdr3_nt: TGTGCCAGCTCACCAAGGGATACGCAGTATTTT; cdr3_aa: CASSPRDTQYF
j_call: TRBJ1-5; clone_size: -; v_call: TRBV19; d_call: -; cdr3_length: 14; cdr3_nt: TGTGCCAGTACCCAGGTAGGGGGAGGGCAGCCCCAGCATTTT; cdr3_aa: CASTQVGGGQPQHF
j_call: TRBJ2-1; clone_size: -; v_call: TRBV9; d_call: -; cdr3_length: 18; cdr3_nt: TGTGCCAGCAGCGTAGCTAAGGGCTCCCAACAGCCCTACAATGAGCAGTTCTTC; cdr3_aa: CASSVAKGSQQPYNEQFF
j_call: TRBJ1-1; clone_size: -; v_call: TRBV13; d_call: TRBD1; cdr3_length: 14; cdr3_nt: TGTGCCAGCACCTCAGACAGGGGATACACTGAAGCTTTCTTT; cdr3_aa: CASTSDRGYTEAFF
j_call: TRBJ2-2; clone_size: -; v_call: TRBV6-1; d_call: -; cdr3_length: 14; cdr3_nt: TGTGCCAGCAGTGTGGGGATGAACACCGGGGAGCTGTTTTTT; cdr3_aa: CASSVGMNTGELFF
j_call: TRBJ2-1; clone_size: -; v_call: TRBV5-1; d_call: TRBD2; cdr3_length: 15; cdr3_nt: TGCGCCAGCAGCTTGGATGGGGGAGGGTACAATGAGCAGTTCTTC; cdr3_aa: CASSLDGGGYNEQFF
j_call: TRBJ2-1; clone_size: -; v_call: TRBV7-2; d_call: -; cdr3_length: 15; cdr3_nt: TGTGCCAGCAGCTTAGTAGCTCAGTCCTACAATGAGCAGTTCTTC; cdr3_aa: CASSLVAQSYNEQFF
j_call: TRBJ2-7; clone_size: -; v_call: TRBV5-4; d_call: -; cdr3_length: 13; cdr3_nt: TGTGCCAGCAGCTTATTTAGCGGTTTCGAGCAGTACTTC; cdr3_aa: CASSLFSGFEQYF
j_call: TRBJ2-5; clone_size: -; v_call: TRBV6-5; d_call: TRBD2; cdr3_length: 15; cdr3_nt: TGTGCCAGCAGGGTTTTACTAGCGGTGGGAGAGACCCAGTACTTC; cdr3_aa: CASRVLLAVGETQYF
j_call: TRBJ2-5; clone_size: -; v_call: TRBV7-8; d_call: TRBD2; cdr3_length: 17; cdr3_nt: TGTGCCAGCAGCTTAGATACTAGCGGGGTCGAGTGGGAGACCCAGTACTTC; cdr3_aa: CASSLDTSGVEWETQYF
j_call: TRBJ2-2; clone_size: -; v_call: TRBV28; d_call: TRBD2; cdr3_length: 18; cdr3_nt: TGTGCCAGCAGCCGACCTGGGACTAGCGTTTCGAACACCGGGGAGCTGTTTTTT; cdr3_aa: CASSRPGTSVSNTGELFF
j_call: TRBJ1-2; clone_size: -; v_call: TRBV30; d_call: -; cdr3_length: 13; cdr3_nt: TGTGCCTGGAGTGTACGAAGGGACTATGGCTACACCTTC; cdr3_aa: CAWSVRRDYGYTF
j_call: TRBJ2-1; clone_size: few; v_call: TRBV4-3; d_call: -; cdr3_length: 15; cdr3_nt: TGCGCCAGCAGCCAAGATGTGGGACGTAGGGATGAGCAGTTCTTC; cdr3_aa: CASSQDVGRRDEQFF
j_call: TRBJ1-4; clone_size: -; v_call: TRBV14; d_call: -; cdr3_length: 13; cdr3_nt: TGTGCCAGCAGCCAAGGGAACATTAGGCCACTGTTTTTT; cdr3_aa: CASSQGNIRPLFF
j_call: TRBJ1-1; clone_size: -; v_call: TRBV29-1; d_call: TRBD1; cdr3_length: 14; cdr3_nt: TGCAGCGTTGAGAGGAGGGAACAGGGGGCTGAAGCTTTCTTT; cdr3_aa: CSVERREQGAEAFF
j_call: TRBJ2-5; clone_size: -; v_call: TRBV5-1; d_call: -; cdr3_length: 15; cdr3_nt: TGCGCCAGCAGCTTGGGTCAGCTCCGTCAAGAGACCCAGTACTTC; cdr3_aa: CASSLGQLRQETQYF
j_call: TRBJ1-5; clone_size: -; v_call: TRBV6-5; d_call: -; cdr3_length: 16; cdr3_nt: TGTGCCAGCAGTCACTCAGGGACCTCTGGGAATCAGCCCCAGCATTTT; cdr3_aa: CASSHSGTSGNQPQHF
j_call: TRBJ2-1; clone_size: few; v_call: TRBV7-9; d_call: TRBD2; cdr3_length: 15; cdr3_nt: TGTGCCAGCAGCCCGGGACTAGCGGGTCACAATGAGCAGTTCTTC; cdr3_aa: CASSPGLAGHNEQFF
j_call: TRBJ2-5; clone_size: few; v_call: TRBV2; d_call: -; cdr3_length: 15; cdr3_nt: TGTGCCAGCAAGCCCACTAGCACGTACCAAGAGACCCAGTACTTC; cdr3_aa: CASKPTSTYQETQYF
j_call: TRBJ1-5; clone_size: many; v_call: TRBV5-6; d_call: TRBD1; cdr3_length: 14; cdr3_nt: TGTGCCAGCAGCTCGACAGGGTTAAATCAGCCCCAGCATTTT; cdr3_aa: CASSSTGLNQPQHF
j_call: TRBJ2-3; clone_size: -; v_call: TRBV7-9; d_call: -; cdr3_length: 14; cdr3_nt: TGTGCCAGCAGCTTCTCCCAGGACACAGATACGCAGTATTTT; cdr3_aa: CASSFSQDTDTQYF
j_call: TRBJ2-7; clone_size: -; v_call: TRBV11-2; d_call: TRBD2; cdr3_length: 15; cdr3_nt: TGTGCCAGCAGTTATAGCGGGAGGTCCCCCTACGAGCAGTACTTC; cdr3_aa: CASSYSGRSPYEQYF
j_call: TRBJ2-1; clone_size: -; v_call: TRBV30; d_call: TRBD2; cdr3_length: 15; cdr3_nt: TGTGCCTGGAGTGTACTAGCGGGAACTTTCAATGAGCAGTTCTTC; cdr3_aa: CAWSVLAGTFNEQFF
j_call: TRBJ2-7; clone_size: once; v_call: TRBV5-4; d_call: TRBD2; cdr3_length: 15; cdr3_nt: TGTGCCAGCAGCTTGGAGACTAGCGCGTCGTCGGAGCAGTACTTC; cdr3_aa: CASSLETSASSEQYF
j_call: TRBJ2-3; clone_size: -; v_call: TRBV12-5; d_call: TRBD2; cdr3_length: 15; cdr3_nt: TGTGCTAGTGGTTCGTCTAGCGGGATGGTAGATACGCAGTATTTT; cdr3_aa: CASGSSSGMVDTQYF
j_call: TRBJ2-5; clone_size: -; v_call: TRBV15; d_call: -; cdr3_length: 14; cdr3_nt: TGTGCCACCAGCATTCAGGTTTTCGGGGAGACCCAGTACTTC; cdr3_aa: CATSIQVFGETQYF
j_call: TRBJ2-1; clone_size: -; v_call: TRBV5-1; d_call: TRBD1; cdr3_length: 16; cdr3_nt: TGCGCCAGCAGCTTGGTTGGCGGACAGGGCGGCGATGAGCAGTTCTTC; cdr3_aa: CASSLVGGQGGDEQFF
j_call: TRBJ2-5; clone_size: once; v_call: TRBV18; d_call: TRBD1; cdr3_length: 15; cdr3_nt: TGTGCCAGCTCACCACGGACAGGGGCCCAAGAGACCCAGTACTTC; cdr3_aa: CASSPRTGAQETQYF
j_call: TRBJ2-7; clone_size: -; v_call: TRBV28; d_call: -; cdr3_length: 11; cdr3_nt: TGTGCCAGCAGTGAGGGGTACGAGCAGTACTTC; cdr3_aa: CASSEGYEQYF
j_call: TRBJ2-1; clone_size: -; v_call: TRBV5-4; d_call: -; cdr3_length: 15; cdr3_nt: TGTGCCAGCAGCTTGGAGCCCCTATCCTACAATGAGCAGTTCTTC; cdr3_aa: CASSLEPLSYNEQFF
j_call: TRBJ2-2; clone_size: -; v_call: TRBV14; d_call: TRBD1; cdr3_length: 17; cdr3_nt: TGTGCCAGCAGCCGTGACAGGGTTACCCAAAACACCGGGGAGCTGTTTTTT; cdr3_aa: CASSRDRVTQNTGELFF
j_call: TRBJ2-5; clone_size: -; v_call: TRBV6-1; d_call: -; cdr3_length: 17; cdr3_nt: TGTGCCAGCAGTGAACTGAAAACTCCGAGGGCCAAAGAGACCCAGTACTTC; cdr3_aa: CASSELKTPRAKETQYF
j_call: TRBJ2-3; clone_size: -; v_call: TRBV19; d_call: -; cdr3_length: 12; cdr3_nt: TGTGCCAGTAGCGGGAGAGCAGATACGCAGTATTTT; cdr3_aa: CASSGRADTQYF
j_call: TRBJ2-7; clone_size: few; v_call: TRBV5-1; d_call: TRBD2; cdr3_length: 14; cdr3_nt: TGCGCCAGCAGCTTGGCGGGAGGGACCTACGAGCAGTACTTC; cdr3_aa: CASSLAGGTYEQYF
j_call: TRBJ2-5; clone_size: -; v_call: TRBV2; d_call: -; cdr3_length: 12; cdr3_nt: TGTGCCAGAGGGGCCTCTCAAGAGACCCAGTACTTC; cdr3_aa: CARGASQETQYF
j_call: TRBJ2-1; clone_size: few; v_call: TRBV7-9; d_call: -; cdr3_length: 14; cdr3_nt: TGTGCCAGCAGCTTCCAGGGGAACTCCCATGAGCAGTTCTTC; cdr3_aa: CASSFQGNSHEQFF
j_call: TRBJ2-7; clone_size: once; v_call: TRBV27; d_call: TRBD2; cdr3_length: 16; cdr3_nt: TGTGCCAGCAGTTTACTGGCTAGCGGGGAATCCTACGAGCAGTACTTC; cdr3_aa: CASSLLASGESYEQYF
j_call: TRBJ2-7; clone_size: -; v_call: TRBV9; d_call: -; cdr3_length: 14; cdr3_nt: TGTGCCAGCAGCGTGGGGACACCCGACTACGAGCAGTACTTC; cdr3_aa: CASSVGTPDYEQYF
j_call: TRBJ2-1; clone_size: -; v_call: TRBV27; d_call: TRBD2; cdr3_length: 14; cdr3_nt: TGTGCCAGCAGTAGGACTAGCGGGAGTGGGGAGCAGTTCTTC; cdr3_aa: CASSRTSGSGEQFF
j_call: TRBJ1-5; clone_size: -; v_call: TRBV5-1; d_call: -; cdr3_length: 14; cdr3_nt: TGCGCCAGCAGCTTAGGAGTCGAGGGGCAGCCCCAGCATTTT; cdr3_aa: CASSLGVEGQPQHF
j_call: TRBJ2-7; clone_size: -; v_call: TRBV7-3; d_call: TRBD1; cdr3_length: 15; cdr3_nt: TGTGCCAGCAGCTTAAGCGGGACAGGCCCCTACGAGCAGTACTTC; cdr3_aa: CASSLSGTGPYEQYF